This T cell receptor (beta chain) appears in the sequencing data of a study of chemoradiotherapy in HPV16-positive cancers. In the study overall: Functional T-cell assays on a couple of HPV16-positive patients' cells defined candidate HPV-specific clones and common TCR motifs.

Over chemoradiotherapy, repertoires were sampled more than once. Germline CDR1 is KGHSH and CDR2 is LQKENI. This CDR3 is 15 amino acids long. V lost 5 bases, J lost 5 bases, and 17 bases lay in between. Study observations and caveats: In HPV16-positive patients, HPV-responsive T-cell expansion tracked better recurrence-free survival. Non-HPV-specific T cells did not expand in tumors during treatment, whereas candidate HPV-specific clones and E7-related motifs did.

On this clone: Its antigen is undetermined.

Some clones are missing from TCRdb's copy, which holds only in-frame ones; the method was immunoSEQ multiplex PCR. The sample yields some 70,000 clones, about nine tenths seen once. The TCR originated in a human donor with HPV-associated anogenital cancer. The rearrangement uses TRBV18 and TRBJ2-3; no definite D call. Sequenced material: blood, taken from a patient who underwent chemoradiotherapy. The CDR3 loop reads CASSSLLSVGDTQYF. The CDR3 DNA reads as TGTGCCAGCTCATCCCTCTTATCTGTTGGAGATACGCAGTATTTT. Full variable domain (rest looked up from reference TRBV18 and TRBJ2-3): NAGVMQNPRHLVRRRGQEARLRCSPMKGHSHVYWYRQLPEEGLKFMVYLQKENIIDESGMPKERFSAEFPKEGPSILRIQQVVRGDSAAYFCASSSLLSVGDTQYFGPGTRLTVL.